Reported below is one TCR beta chain. Its antigen remains unknown. This entry comes from a study of cytomegalovirus exposure and HLA in healthy donors. PCR used 60 Vbeta primers and 13 Jbeta primers. The protocol was immunoSEQ multiplex PCR, while the TCRdb copy is restricted to in-frame clones and leaves out a portion. The sample includes 210,000 or so clones, more than 60% of them seen just once. Regarding the study as a whole: TCR beta V- and J-gene trimming was later associated with a missense DCLRE1C variant.

The CDR3 totals 15 residues. V lost 5 bases and J lost 5; bases outside the gene matches: 11. Germline V lookup: CDR1 SGHTS, CDR2 YDEGEE. The source material was PBMCs. This clonotype originated in a man aged 40-49 years in good health and CMV-seronegative. This chain links TRBV5-8 with TRBJ2-7; 9 bases are a match to TRBD1. This CDR3 reads CASRRPGTGNHEQYF. The CDR3 DNA sequence: TGTGCCAGCAGGCGACCCGGGACAGGGAATCACGAGCAGTACTTC.